The 29 T cell receptor beta chains given below trace back to one sample, sequenced in a study of T cells in Graves' hyperthyroidism and ophthalmopathy. TCR beta CDR3 regions were amplified from RNA transcripts. The HTBI primer set served for first-round RT-PCR of the TCR CDR3. TCRdb used MiXCR to reprocess the multiplex PCR reads, holding one entry per CDR3 protein. The sample yields about 260,000 distinct CDR3 sequences, 16% seen once. The sequenced sample was blood. The source of these receptors is a woman aged 18 to 35 with Graves' ophthalmopathy.

This clonotype was counted many times. The CDR3 region has the DNA TGTGCCAGCAGCGACAGGGTTTCCGCTGAAGCTTTCTTT. It specifies CASSDRVSAEAFF. The rearrangement joins TRBV12-3 or TRBV12-4 to TRBJ1-1; 7 bases align to TRBD1. V trimming: 6 bases; J trimming: 6 bases; junction bases outside the gene matches: 7. This CDR3 has 13 residues.

The gene calls are TRBV7-9 and TRBJ1-6, with a possible D match to TRBD1 (5 bases). Germline loops: CDR1 SEHNR, CDR2 FQNEAQ (reference sequence). The CDR3 extends over 14 amino acids. Trimming stripped 5 bases from V and 8 bases from J, with 13 bases between. The CDR3 sequence is CASSPVDSYSPLHF. The CDR3 DNA reads TGTGCCAGCAGCCCTGTAGACAGCTATTCACCCCTCCACTTT.

This clonotype was observed at least ten times. A much larger clone is a single base away; this may be a read error. The chain carries TRBV30 and TRBJ1-6; D remains ambiguous. Germline V CDR1 and CDR2: GTSNPN, SVGIG (reference sequence). CDR3 length: 13 amino acids. V lost 1 base, J lost 7 bases, and 8 bases lay in between. CDR3 residues: CAWSGFQNSPLHF. The CDR3, as DNA: TGTGCCTGGAGTGGGTTCCAAAATTCACCCCTCCACTTT.

This clonotype was counted at least ten times. The J gene is TRBJ1-5, the V gene TRBV7-2, with 7 nucleotides matching TRBD1. CDR1 is SGHTA and CDR2 is FQGNSA in the germline V gene. Trimming cost V 1 base and J 2 bases; bases outside gene matches: 2. The CDR3 covers 15 residues. The CDR3 DNA reads TGTGCCAGCAGCTTAGAGGGGGCTCGCAATCAGCCCCAGCATTTT. Amino acids: CASSLEGARNQPQHF.

This clonotype was recorded at least ten times. This chain uses TRBV7-9 with TRBJ2-1, with 10 bases aligning to TRBD2. CDR1 is SEHNR and CDR2 is FQNEAQ in the germline V gene (reference sequence). The V and J ends lost 3 bases and 9 bases, in that order; junction bases with no gene match: 5. The CDR3 length is 14 residues. CDR3 sequence: CASSFIAGGSEQFF. In nucleotides, the CDR3 is TGTGCCAGCAGCTTTATAGCGGGAGGTAGTGAGCAGTTCTTC. Variable domain in full (rest from reference TRBV7-9 and TRBJ2-1): DTGVSQNPRHKITKRGQNVTFRCDPISEHNRLYWYRQTLGQGPEFLTYFQNEAQLEKSRLLSDRFSAERPKGSFSTLEIQRTEQGDSAMYLCASSFIAGGSEQFFGPGTRLTVL.

There are many counts of this clonotype. The chain is built from TRBV5-5 and TRBJ2-2, with TRBD2 identical over 12 bases. The V and J ends lost 3 bases and 6 bases, in that order; junction bases with no gene match: 12. Germline V gene lookup returns CDR1 SGHKS and CDR2 YYEKEE (reference sequence). The CDR3 runs to 18 residues. The CDR3 protein is CASSWGLAGGFSAGELFF. CDR3 sequence (DNA): TGTGCCAGCAGCTGGGGACTAGCGGGTGGGTTCAGCGCCGGGGAGCTGTTTTTT.

This clonotype was seen many times. J is TRBJ1-5 and V is TRBV28; D uncertain. The CDR3 covers 16 residues. Trimming took 2 bases from V and 5 from J, leaving 16 bases between them. From germline, CDR1 is MDHEN and CDR2 SYDVKM. CDR3 in amino acids: CASSLRSRWGYQPQHF. In DNA form, the CDR3 reads TGTGCCAGCAGTTTAAGATCAAGGTGGGGATATCAGCCCCAGCATTTT.

This clonotype appeared many times. V gene TRBV15 combines with J gene TRBJ1-2; D gene unclear. The germline CDR1 and CDR2 sequences are LNHNV and YYDKDF (reference sequence). CDR3 size: 13 residues. V shed 2 bases and J shed 6 bases, with 10 bases lying between them. The CDR3 nucleotides are TGTGCCACCAGCAGACCGTCCCGGGATGGCTACACCTTC. Residues: CATSRPSRDGYTF.

In its sample, this clonotype was seen many times. The chain is built from TRBV29-1 and TRBJ2-7; 9 positions match TRBD1. The CDR3 has 13 amino acids. J lost 3 bases, V lost 5 bases, and 5 bases had no gene match. Germline assignment: CDR1 SQVTM and CDR2 ANQGSEA. The CDR3 DNA sequence: TGCAGCGTTCCATCGACAGGGGGCTACGAGCAGTACTTC. Translation gives CSVPSTGGYEQYF.

Of note for this clonotype: This may be a read error: a much more frequent sequence differs by one nucleotide. This chain links TRBV27 with TRBJ1-6, with a possible D match to TRBD1 (5 bases). CDR1 is MNHEY and CDR2 is SMNVEV in the germline V gene (reference sequence). The CDR3 has 17 amino acids. V lost 2 bases, J lost 2 bases, and 13 bases lay in between. CDR3 DNA sequence: TGTGCCAGCAGTTTAAACCAGGGTCGCCCCTATAATTCACCCCTCCACTTT. This codes for CASSLNQGRPYNSPLHF.

The CDR3 loop is CSARGGGGDTEAFF. CDR3 nucleotide sequence: TGCAGTGCTAGGGGGGGGGGGGGCGACACTGAAGCTTTCTTT. The chain combines TRBV20-1 with TRBJ1-1; a weak D match, TRBD1 (6 bases). V lost 3 bases and J 3 bases, leaving 14 bases between the germline ends. The V gene's germline CDR1 is DFQATT and CDR2 SNEGSKA (reference sequence). This CDR3 is 14 amino acids long.

The chain carries TRBV20-1 and TRBJ2-7; tentatively, D is TRBD1 (6 bases). The germline V gene encodes CDR1 DFQATT and CDR2 SNEGSKA (reference sequence). The CDR3 is 13 residues long. V lost 1 base, J lost 1 base, and 8 bases lay in between. CDR3 coding DNA: TGCAGTGCTAGAGTCGACAGGTCCTACGAGCAGTACTTC. Encoded protein: CSARVDRSYEQYF.

Notes on this clonotype: A single base separates this from a much larger clone, so it may be a read error. J is TRBJ1-1 and V is TRBV19; possibly TRBD1 for D (5 bases). Germline values: CDR1 LNHDA, CDR2 SQIVND (reference sequence). The CDR3 runs 13 residues. CDR3 residues: CASSDRVNIEAFF. In DNA form, the CDR3 reads TGTGCCAGTAGTGACAGAGTGAACATTGAAGCTTTCTTT.

The chain recombines TRBV20-1 with TRBJ1-4; 8 positions agree with TRBD1. Germline assignment: CDR1 DFQATT and CDR2 SNEGSKA (reference sequence). The CDR3 length is 14 residues. After removal of 4 bases from V and 5 bases from J, the junction contained 6 bases not matched to a gene. CDR3 sequence (DNA): TGCAGTGCTACATTGACAGGGGTAAATGAAAAACTGTTTTTT. Amino acid sequence: CSATLTGVNEKLFF.

This clonotype appeared many times. The chain couples TRBV6-2 or TRBV6-3 to TRBJ1-5, with 8 bases identical to TRBD1. With 6 bases clipped from V and 3 bases from J, the junction kept 1 base outside the gene matches. The CDR3 loop spans 13 amino acids. Germline V gene lookup returns CDR1 MNHEY and CDR2 SVGEGT. The CDR3 here is CASSQGANQPQHF. The CDR3 DNA follows: TGTGCCAGCAGCCAGGGGGCCAATCAGCCCCAGCATTTT.

This clonotype was recorded at least ten times. The CDR3 here is CASKDAGNYGYTF. In nucleotides, the CDR3 is TGTGCCAGCAAGGATGCGGGCAACTATGGCTACACCTTC. The chain recombines TRBV28 with TRBJ1-2; no clear D. CDR1 and CDR2 (germline): MDHEN, SYDVKM. Trimming cost V 7 bases and J 2 bases, with 11 bases left between them. This CDR3 region has 13 residues.

In this sample, this clonotype turned up many times. This sequence joins TRBV5-1 and TRBJ2-3; TRBD2 aligns across 8 bases. Germline V CDR1 and CDR2: SGHRS, YFSETQ. The CDR3 totals 15 residues. V lost 4 bases, J lost 5 bases, and 9 bases stayed unmatched. The CDR3 region is CASSGSGTSGDTQYF. CDR3 in DNA: TGCGCCAGCAGCGGATCCGGGACTAGTGGAGATACGCAGTATTTT.

The chain uses TRBV12-3 or TRBV12-4 and TRBJ2-1; 7 bases agree with TRBD2. V lost 5 bases, J lost 12 bases, and 19 bases stayed unmatched. The CDR3 is 16 amino acids. This CDR3 is CASSPLSGEWGDSQFF. Here the CDR3 DNA reads TGTGCCAGCAGTCCGCTAAGCGGGGAGTGGGGGGATTCGCAGTTCTTC.

This clonotype has ten or more counts. This chain links TRBV20-1 with TRBJ2-4; D perhaps matches TRBD2 (6 bases). CDR1 and CDR2 from the germline V gene are DFQATT and SNEGSKA (reference sequence). The CDR3 extends over 12 amino acids. As DNA, the CDR3 is TGCAGCGGGAGTCCCCACAAAAACATTCAGTACTTC. Protein sequence: CSGSPHKNIQYF.

Many counts were recorded for this clonotype. V gene TRBV27 combines with J gene TRBJ2-7; 7 nucleotides line up with TRBD1. This CDR3 is 14 amino acids long. The V and J ends lost 5 bases and 0 bases, in that order; junction bases with no gene match: 4. In germline, CDR1 is MNHEY, CDR2 SMNVEV (reference sequence). CDR3 nucleotides: TGTGCCAGCAGTCGGGACAGCGGCTCCTACGAGCAGTACTTC. Amino acid sequence: CASSRDSGSYEQYF.

This clonotype was seen ten or more times. This rearrangement joins TRBV7-9 to TRBJ2-5; weak D call: TRBD2 (6 bases). This CDR3 comprises 15 residues. CDR1 and CDR2 (germline): SEHNR, FQNEAQ (reference sequence). V dropped 1 base and J dropped 4 bases, with 13 bases sitting between them. The CDR3 region is CASSLGGGGSETQYF. In nucleotides, the CDR3 is TGTGCCAGCAGCTTAGGGGGCGGAGGGTCAGAGACCCAGTACTTC.

The table lists this clonotype with many counts. This chain uses TRBV20-1 with TRBJ1-2; TRBD1 matches 8 bases. This CDR3 has 14 amino acids. Germline V gene sequence: CDR1 DFQATT, CDR2 SNEGSKA (reference sequence). The junction had 10 bases not matched to a gene; V was cut back by 1 base and J by 9 bases. CDR3 DNA sequence: TGCAGTGCTAGAGTTCCAGACAGGGGAAAGAGCTACACCTTC. Translation gives CSARVPDRGKSYTF.

This clonotype was picked up many times. The V call is TRBV28, the J call TRBJ1-6; unclear D gene. This CDR3 region has 15 residues. Per the germline V gene, CDR1 is MDHEN and CDR2 is SYDVKM. The V end lost 10 bases, the J end lost 7 bases, and 20 bases lay between the germline ends. CDR3 DNA: TGTGCCATCGAACCCTCGGGCTTGCCCAATTCACCCCTCCACTTT. It encodes CAIEPSGLPNSPLHF. Together with reference TRBV28 and TRBJ1-6, the CDR3 gives the full variable domain: DVKVTQSSRYLVKRTGEKVFLECVQDMDHENMFWYRQDPGLGLRLIYFSYDVKMKEKGDIPEGYSVSREKKERFSLILESASTNQTSMYLCAIEPSGLPNSPLHFGNGTRLTVT.

This clonotype was seen at least ten times. The chain joins TRBV3-1 to TRBJ2-1, with D perhaps matching TRBD2 (6 bases). Germline V gene data show CDR1 as LGHDT and CDR2 as YNNKEL (reference sequence). V lost 0 bases and J lost 4, with 19 bases in between. This CDR3 spans 18 amino acids. In DNA, the CDR3 is TGTGCCAGCAGCCAAGATAAGGGACTGACAAACCCTTACAATGAGCAGTTCTTC. Encoded protein: CASSQDKGLTNPYNEQFF.

This clonotype showed up many times. V usage is TRBV18 and J usage is TRBJ2-5, with D hard to call. Germline CDR1 KGHSH, CDR2 LQKENI. The CDR3 spans 13 residues. The germline V and J ends were trimmed by 1 base and 3 bases, with 6 bases remaining between them. The CDR3 region is CASSPQSKETQYF. In nucleotides, the CDR3 is TGTGCCAGCTCACCACAGAGTAAAGAGACCCAGTACTTC.

The rearrangement links TRBV28 to TRBJ1-1, with TRBD1 matching 12 bases. CDR1 MDHEN and CDR2 SYDVKM come from the germline V gene. This CDR3 has 15 residues. Trimming removed 5 bases from V and 4 bases from J; junction bases left unmatched: 5. CDR3 amino acids: CASSPSGQGATEAFF. The CDR3 DNA is TGTGCCAGCAGTCCCTCGGGACAGGGGGCCACTGAAGCTTTCTTT.

This chain links TRBV7-9 with TRBJ2-1, with 7 bases lining up with TRBD1. The V segment lost 5 bases and the J segment 7 bases; nucleotides outside the gene matches: 11. The length of the CDR3 is 15 residues. Germline loops: CDR1 SEHNR, CDR2 FQNEAQ (reference sequence). CDR3 loop: CASSQAGGPLNEQFF. The CDR3 coding sequence is TGTGCCAGCAGCCAGGCAGGGGGACCTTTGAATGAGCAGTTCTTC.

This clonotype turned up a few times. The CDR3 DNA reads TGTGCCAGTAGTATTGGGGGCTACCAAGAGACCCAGTACTTC. It encodes CASSIGGYQETQYF. The chain has TRBV19 and TRBJ2-5, with TRBD1 as a possible D gene (6 bases). Germline values: CDR1 LNHDA, CDR2 SQIVND (reference sequence). The V and J ends lost 3 bases and 0 bases respectively, with 8 bases between them. This CDR3 spans 14 amino acids. Looking up the rest from reference TRBV19 and TRBJ2-5 gives the full variable domain: DGGITQSPKYLFRKEGQNVTLSCEQNLNHDAMYWYRQDPGQGLRLIYYSQIVNDFQKGDIAEGYSVSREKKESFPLTVTSAQKNPTAFYLCASSIGGYQETQYFGPGTRLLVL.

This clonotype has a count of ten or more. The chain links TRBV5-1 to TRBJ1-1; 9 nucleotides align to TRBD1. This CDR3 contains 15 residues. The germline gives CDR1 SGHRS, CDR2 YFSETQ. V was clipped by 6 bases and J by 1 base; unmatched bases: 7. CDR3 sequence reads: CASTRLGQGNTEAFF. The CDR3 DNA follows: TGCGCCAGCACCCGTTTGGGACAGGGGAACACTGAAGCTTTCTTT.